The subject of this entry is one TCR beta chain. As yet, its antigen is unknown. CD4+ cell separation produced CD45RA+ naive and CD45RA-negative memory subsets. This sample is drawn from a study of shared clonotypes between healthy human individuals. Whole-study results and caveats: The study found lower generation probabilities in non-shared clonotypes than in those shared by all four donors.

Sequenced by immunoSEQ multiplex PCR; TCRdb stores in-frame clones only, minus some. The table shows around 600,000 clones, with approximately 97% occurring only once. CDR3 length: 12 amino acids. From germline, CDR1 is SEHNR and CDR2 FQNEAQ (reference sequence). V dropped 5 bases and J dropped 7 bases, with 8 bases sitting between them. The chain couples TRBV7-9 to TRBJ2-2; D not resolved. The specimen was naive CD4+ T cells sorted from blood. Documented subset: CD45RA+ positively selected. The sequence was obtained from a woman between 25 and 40 years old in good health. CDR3 loop: CASSASNGELFF. The CDR3 region has the DNA TGTGCCAGCAGCGCCAGCAACGGGGAGCTGTTTTTT.